These T cell receptor beta chains were read from a single sample in a study of OX40 agonist ivuxolimab in advanced cancers. The assay was immunoSEQ multiplex PCR, and TCRdb's table has in-frame clones only and misses some. The repertoire holds tens of thousands of clones, around 80% seen once, with approximately 5.1% in the top ten. The material was CD4+ or CD8+ T cells sorted from blood, obtained in a trial of the OX40 agonist ivuxolimab. These receptors were collected from an adult with an advanced solid tumor such as melanoma, head and neck, liver or kidney cancer. Each CDR3 is given with its conserved first and last residue. The D gene is left open where the match is weak. Clone size appears in some rows only: once, few, many, or a class for an expanded clone.

D gene,V gene,J gene,clone size,CDR3 protein,CDR3 DNA
TRBD2,TRBV6-5,TRBJ2-3,-,CASSSELADATDTQYF,TGTGCCAGCAGTTCAGAACTAGCGGACGCCACAGATACGCAGTATTTT
-,TRBV5-1,TRBJ1-2,-,CASSLSGQNYGYTF,TGCGCCAGCAGCTTGAGCGGACAGAACTATGGCTACACCTTC
-,TRBV5-1,TRBJ1-6,-,CASSLGSGSSYNSPLHF,TGCGCCAGCAGCTTGGGATCAGGGAGCTCCTATAATTCACCCCTCCACTTT
-,TRBV28,TRBJ1-5,few,CASSLISNQPQHF,TGTGCCAGCAGTTTAATCAGCAATCAGCCCCAGCATTTT
TRBD2,TRBV2,TRBJ2-7,few,CASGTGTSGTFSSYEQYF,TGTGCCAGCGGGACCGGGACTAGCGGTACGTTTAGCTCCTACGAGCAGTACTTC
-,TRBV6-5,TRBJ1-3,-,CASSALGEGLYF,TGTGCCAGCAGTGCTCTGGGGGAAGGCTTATATTTT
TRBD2,TRBV6-5,TRBJ2-7,-,CASGGLGAYEQYF,TGTGCCAGCGGAGGACTAGGCGCCTACGAGCAGTACTTC
-,TRBV6-4,TRBJ1-3,-,CASSTSSGNTIYF,TGTGCCAGCAGTACCAGCTCTGGAAACACCATATATTTT
-,TRBV28,TRBJ2-5,-,CASSLSWAAYQETQYF,TGTGCCAGCAGTTTAAGTTGGGCAGCCTACCAAGAGACCCAGTACTTC
-,TRBV27,TRBJ1-2,-,CASSLLPRNYGYTF,TGTGCCAGCAGTTTATTGCCCAGGAACTATGGCTACACCTTC
TRBD1,TRBV6-5,TRBJ2-5,once,CASSYTRDSQETQYF,TGTGCCAGCAGTTACACCCGGGACAGCCAAGAGACCCAGTACTTC
-,TRBV19,TRBJ1-5,-,CASSIDSYSNQPQHF,TGTGCCAGTAGTATAGATAGTTATAGCAATCAGCCCCAGCATTTT
-,TRBV13,TRBJ2-5,-,CASSLLLTGRETQYF,TGTGCCAGCAGCTTATTACTAACGGGAAGAGAGACCCAGTACTTC
-,TRBV6-6,TRBJ2-7,-,CASSYTRENEYEQYF,TGTGCCAGCAGTTACACCCGTGAAAACGAGTACGAGCAGTACTTC
TRBD1,TRBV9,TRBJ2-2,-,CASSWEGTGAAGELFF,TGTGCCAGCAGTTGGGAGGGGACAGGGGCAGCCGGGGAGCTGTTTTTT
-,TRBV27,TRBJ2-1,-,CASSLIQRGVQFF,TGTGCCAGCAGTTTAATCCAGAGAGGGGTGCAGTTCTTC
-,TRBV21-1,TRBJ2-3,-,CASSILAGVHVRTDTQYF,TGTGCCAGCAGTATCCTAGCGGGAGTCCACGTTCGGACAGATACGCAGTATTTT
TRBD2,TRBV7-3,TRBJ2-3,-,CASSAQSRGAGDADTQYF,TGTGCCAGCAGCGCCCAATCCCGTGGGGCGGGAGACGCAGATACGCAGTATTTT
-,TRBV15,TRBJ2-7,few,CATSRHYAGVRGLIYEQYF,TGTGCCACCAGCAGACACTACGCCGGGGTCCGTGGGTTGATCTACGAGCAGTACTTC
-,TRBV7-6,TRBJ1-6,-,CASSLGQSSDSPLHF,TGTGCCAGCAGCCTCGGACAGTCTTCGGATTCACCCCTCCACTTT
TRBD2,TRBV14,TRBJ2-3,-,CASSQDSGVSTDTQYF,TGTGCCAGCAGCCAAGATAGCGGGGTTAGCACAGATACGCAGTATTTT
-,TRBV5-6,TRBJ2-1,-,CASSYLPTVANEQFF,TGTGCCAGCAGCTACCTCCCAACAGTCGCCAATGAGCAGTTCTTC
-,TRBV6-6,TRBJ1-1,-,CASSVITEAFF,TGTGCCAGCAGCGTAATCACTGAAGCTTTCTTT
-,TRBV5-1,TRBJ2-5,-,CASSLEVGEAKTQYF,TGCGCCAGCAGCTTGGAAGTTGGGGAGGCGAAGACCCAGTACTTC
-,TRBV28,TRBJ2-7,-,CASQMPPGFEQYF,TGTGCCAGTCAAATGCCCCCTGGTTTCGAGCAGTACTTC
-,TRBV7-2,TRBJ2-2,once,CASSFSGSNTGELFF,TGTGCCAGCAGCTTCTCGGGATCGAACACCGGGGAGCTGTTTTTT
-,TRBV7-9,TRBJ1-1,-,CANSLGPGKGTEAFF,TGTGCCAACAGCTTAGGTCCAGGTAAGGGCACTGAAGCTTTCTTT
-,TRBV4-1,TRBJ2-7,-,CASSQGPGQPADYEQYF,TGCGCCAGCAGCCAGGGACCAGGACAGCCCGCCGACTACGAGCAGTACTTC
-,TRBV2,TRBJ1-3,few,CASRAPNTIYF,TGTGCCAGCAGGGCGCCCAACACCATATATTTT
-,TRBV28,TRBJ2-5,-,CASSPLQGRETQYF,TGTGCCAGCAGTCCCCTACAGGGCAGAGAGACCCAGTACTTC